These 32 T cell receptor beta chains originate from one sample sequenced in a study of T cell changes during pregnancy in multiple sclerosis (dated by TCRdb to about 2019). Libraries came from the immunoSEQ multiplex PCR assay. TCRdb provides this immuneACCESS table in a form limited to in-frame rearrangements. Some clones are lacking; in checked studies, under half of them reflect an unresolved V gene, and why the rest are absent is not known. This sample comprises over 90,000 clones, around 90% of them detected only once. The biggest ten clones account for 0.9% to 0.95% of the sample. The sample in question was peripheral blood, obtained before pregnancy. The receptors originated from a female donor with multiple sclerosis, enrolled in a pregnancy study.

CDR3 protein: CASSLGVRLGNTIYF. CDR3 DNA sequence: TGTGCCAGCAGCTTGGGAGTGCGGCTCGGAAACACCATATATTTT. This chain links TRBV5-8 with TRBJ1-3; no firm D call. The germline V gene encodes CDR1 SGHTS and CDR2 YDEGEE. V was pared by 0 bases and J by 4 bases, with 11 bases between. The CDR3 covers 15 residues.

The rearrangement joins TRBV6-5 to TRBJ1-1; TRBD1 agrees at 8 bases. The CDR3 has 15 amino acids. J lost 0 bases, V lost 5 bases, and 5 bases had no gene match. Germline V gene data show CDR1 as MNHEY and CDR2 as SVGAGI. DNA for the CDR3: TGTGCCAGCAGTCTGACGGACAGGGTGAACACTGAAGCTTTCTTT. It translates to CASSLTDRVNTEAFF.

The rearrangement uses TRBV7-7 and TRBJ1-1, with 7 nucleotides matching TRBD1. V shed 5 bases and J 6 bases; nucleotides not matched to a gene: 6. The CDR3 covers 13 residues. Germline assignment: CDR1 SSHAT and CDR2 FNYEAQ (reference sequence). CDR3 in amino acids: CASSARQGAEAFF. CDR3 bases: TGTGCCAGCAGCGCCAGACAGGGCGCTGAAGCTTTCTTT. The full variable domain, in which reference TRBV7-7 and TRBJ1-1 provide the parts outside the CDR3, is GAGVSQSPRYKVTKRGQDVTLRCDPISSHATLYWYQQALGQGPEFLTYFNYEAQPDKSGLPSDRFSAERPEGSISTLTIQRTEQRDSAMYRCASSARQGAEAFFGQGTRLTVV.

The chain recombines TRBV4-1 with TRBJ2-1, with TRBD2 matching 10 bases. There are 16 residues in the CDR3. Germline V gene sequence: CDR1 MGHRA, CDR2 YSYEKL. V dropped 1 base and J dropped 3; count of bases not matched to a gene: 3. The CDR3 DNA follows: TGCGCCAGCAGCCAAGGGACTAGCGGACTCTACAATGAGCAGTTCTTC. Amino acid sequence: CASSQGTSGLYNEQFF.

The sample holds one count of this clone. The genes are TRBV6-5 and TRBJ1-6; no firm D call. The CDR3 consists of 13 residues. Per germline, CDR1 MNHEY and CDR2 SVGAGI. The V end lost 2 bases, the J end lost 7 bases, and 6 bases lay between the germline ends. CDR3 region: CASSYQANSPLHF. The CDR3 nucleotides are TGTGCCAGCAGTTACCAAGCCAATTCACCCCTCCACTTT.

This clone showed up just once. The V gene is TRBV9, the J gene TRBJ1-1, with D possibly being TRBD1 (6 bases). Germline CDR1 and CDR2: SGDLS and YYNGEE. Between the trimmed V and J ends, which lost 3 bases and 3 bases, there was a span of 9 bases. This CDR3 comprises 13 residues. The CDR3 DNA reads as TGTGCCAGCAGCGACGGACAGTACACTGAAGCTTTCTTT. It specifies CASSDGQYTEAFF.

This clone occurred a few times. The CDR3 reads CSGGTDTEAFF. The CDR3 DNA is TGCAGCGGCGGGACGGACACTGAAGCTTTCTTT. The rearrangement uses TRBV29-1 and TRBJ1-1; a weak D match, TRBD1 (5 bases). CDR3 size: 11 residues. Germline CDR1 and CDR2: SQVTM and ANQGSEA. Trimming cost V 7 bases and J 3 bases, with 9 bases left between them.

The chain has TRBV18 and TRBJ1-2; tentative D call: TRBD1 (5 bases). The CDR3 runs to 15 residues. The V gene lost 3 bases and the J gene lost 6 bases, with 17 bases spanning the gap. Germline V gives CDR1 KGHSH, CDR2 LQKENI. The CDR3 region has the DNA TGTGCCAGCTCACCCTCCTCAGGGCGGGGCCATGGCTACACCTTC. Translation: CASSPSSGRGHGYTF. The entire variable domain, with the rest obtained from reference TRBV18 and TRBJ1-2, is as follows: NAGVMQNPRHLVRRRGQEARLRCSPMKGHSHVYWYRQLPEEGLKFMVYLQKENIIDESGMPKERFSAEFPKEGPSILRIQQVVRGDSAAYFCASSPSSGRGHGYTFGSGTRLTVV.

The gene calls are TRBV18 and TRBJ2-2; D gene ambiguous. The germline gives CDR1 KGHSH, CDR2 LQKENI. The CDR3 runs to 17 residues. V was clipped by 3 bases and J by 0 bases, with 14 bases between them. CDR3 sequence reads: CASSPDIQAPNTGELFF. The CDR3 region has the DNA TGTGCCAGCTCACCCGACATCCAGGCCCCGAACACCGGGGAGCTGTTTTTT.

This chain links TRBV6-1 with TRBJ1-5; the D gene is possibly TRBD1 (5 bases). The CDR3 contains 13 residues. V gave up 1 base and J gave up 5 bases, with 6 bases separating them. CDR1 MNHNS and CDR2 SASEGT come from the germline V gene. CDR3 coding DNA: TGTGCCAGCAGTGAAGGGGGGGATCAGCCCCAGCATTTT. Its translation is CASSEGGDQPQHF.

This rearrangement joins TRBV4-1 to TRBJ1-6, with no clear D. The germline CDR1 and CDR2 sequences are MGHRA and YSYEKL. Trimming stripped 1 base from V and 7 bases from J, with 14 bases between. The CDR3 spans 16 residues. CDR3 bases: TGCGCCAGCAGCCAAGTCCAACTAGCCCCGAATTCACCCCTCCACTTT. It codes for CASSQVQLAPNSPLHF.

The CDR3 DNA is TGTGCCAGCAGTGAATCGACAGCTACTGGGGCCAACGTCCTGACTTTC. Translation: CASSESTATGANVLTF. This chain uses TRBV2 with TRBJ2-6; tentative D call: TRBD1 (5 bases). The CDR3 runs to 16 residues. V was cut by 2 bases and J by 2 bases, with 10 bases left in between. CDR1 SNHLY and CDR2 FYNNEI come from the germline V gene.

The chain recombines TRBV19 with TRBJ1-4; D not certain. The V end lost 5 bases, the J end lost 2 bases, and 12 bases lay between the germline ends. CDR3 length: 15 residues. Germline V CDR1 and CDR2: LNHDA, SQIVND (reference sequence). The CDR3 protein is CASSLRGSTNEKLFF. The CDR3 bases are TGTGCCAGTAGTTTACGAGGGTCGACTAATGAAAAACTGTTTTTT.

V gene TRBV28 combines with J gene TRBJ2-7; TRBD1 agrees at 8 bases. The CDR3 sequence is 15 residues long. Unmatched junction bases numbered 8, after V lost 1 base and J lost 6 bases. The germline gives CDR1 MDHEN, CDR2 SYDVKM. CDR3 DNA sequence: TGTGCCAGCAGTTTATCCGGACAGGGAAGGGGCGAGCAGTACTTC. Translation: CASSLSGQGRGEQYF.

The CDR3 protein is CASSMRGGSSYNEQFF. The CDR3 DNA reads as TGTGCCAGTAGTATGCGGGGCGGGAGCTCCTACAATGAGCAGTTCTTC. The chain employs TRBV19 and TRBJ2-1; 7 bases line up with TRBD2. J gave up 0 bases and V 3 bases, and 5 bases lay outside the gene matches. This CDR3 is 16 amino acids long. Germline values: CDR1 LNHDA, CDR2 SQIVND (reference sequence).

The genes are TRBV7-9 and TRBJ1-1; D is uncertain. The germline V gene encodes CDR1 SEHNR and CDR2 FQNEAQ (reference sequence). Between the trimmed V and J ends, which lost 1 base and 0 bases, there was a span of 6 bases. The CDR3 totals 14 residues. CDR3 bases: TGTGCCAGCAGCTTAGGGCAGATGAACACTGAAGCTTTCTTT. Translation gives CASSLGQMNTEAFF.

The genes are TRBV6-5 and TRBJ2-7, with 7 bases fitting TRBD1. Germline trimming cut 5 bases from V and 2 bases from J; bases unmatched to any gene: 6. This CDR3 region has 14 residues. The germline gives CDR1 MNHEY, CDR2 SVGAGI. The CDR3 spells CASSKHRGPYEQYF. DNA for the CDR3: TGTGCCAGCAGTAAACACAGGGGACCCTACGAGCAGTACTTC.

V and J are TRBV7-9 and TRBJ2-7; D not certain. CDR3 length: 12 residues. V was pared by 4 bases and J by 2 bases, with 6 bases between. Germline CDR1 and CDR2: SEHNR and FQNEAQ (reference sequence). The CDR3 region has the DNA TGTGCCAGCAGCTCGGGTACCTACGAGCAGTACTTC. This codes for CASSSGTYEQYF.

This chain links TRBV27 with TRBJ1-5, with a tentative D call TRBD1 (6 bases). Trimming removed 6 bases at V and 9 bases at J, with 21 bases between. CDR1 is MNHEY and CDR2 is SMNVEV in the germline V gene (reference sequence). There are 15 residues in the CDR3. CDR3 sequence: CASSLAGTQIRPQHF. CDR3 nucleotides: TGTGCCAGCAGCTTGGCCGGGACACAGATCAGGCCCCAGCATTTT.

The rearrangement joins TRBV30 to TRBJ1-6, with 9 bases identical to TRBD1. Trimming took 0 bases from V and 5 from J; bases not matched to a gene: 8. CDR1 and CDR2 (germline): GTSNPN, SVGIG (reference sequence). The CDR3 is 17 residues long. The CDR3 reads CAWSVRQGVWDNSPLHF. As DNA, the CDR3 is TGTGCCTGGAGTGTGAGACAGGGGGTCTGGGATAATTCACCCCTCCACTTT.

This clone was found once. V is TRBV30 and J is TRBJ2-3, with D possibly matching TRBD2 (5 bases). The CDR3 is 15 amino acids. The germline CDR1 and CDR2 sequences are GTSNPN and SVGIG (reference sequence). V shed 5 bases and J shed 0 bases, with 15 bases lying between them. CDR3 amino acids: CAWGRRGISTDTQYF. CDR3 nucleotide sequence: TGTGCCTGGGGTCGTCGAGGGATCAGCACAGATACGCAGTATTTT.

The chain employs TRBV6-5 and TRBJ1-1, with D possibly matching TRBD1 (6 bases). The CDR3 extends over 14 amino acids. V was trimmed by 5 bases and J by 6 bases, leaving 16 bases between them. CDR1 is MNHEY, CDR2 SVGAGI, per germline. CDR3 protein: CASSTVAGDPEAFF. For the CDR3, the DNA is TGTGCCAGCAGTACCGTGGCAGGGGACCCTGAAGCTTTCTTT.

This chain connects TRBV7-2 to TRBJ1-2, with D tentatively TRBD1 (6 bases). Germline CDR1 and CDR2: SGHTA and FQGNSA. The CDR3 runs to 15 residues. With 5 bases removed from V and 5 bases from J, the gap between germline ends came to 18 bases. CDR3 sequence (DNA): TGTGCCAGCAGCATTATCGGGACACGAACTTATGGCTACACCTTC. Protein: CASSIIGTRTYGYTF. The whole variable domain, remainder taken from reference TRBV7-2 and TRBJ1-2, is GAGVSQSPSNKVTEKGKDVELRCDPISGHTALYWYRQSLGQGLEFLIYFQGNSAPDKSGLPSDRFSAERTGGSVSTLTIQRTQQEDSAVYLCASSIIGTRTYGYTFGSGTRLTVV.

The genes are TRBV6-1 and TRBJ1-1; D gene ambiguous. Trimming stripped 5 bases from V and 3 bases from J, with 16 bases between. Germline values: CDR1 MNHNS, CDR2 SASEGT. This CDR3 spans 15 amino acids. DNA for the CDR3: TGTGCCAGCAGTCCATATAGTGGGAGGGACACTGAAGCTTTCTTT. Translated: CASSPYSGRDTEAFF.

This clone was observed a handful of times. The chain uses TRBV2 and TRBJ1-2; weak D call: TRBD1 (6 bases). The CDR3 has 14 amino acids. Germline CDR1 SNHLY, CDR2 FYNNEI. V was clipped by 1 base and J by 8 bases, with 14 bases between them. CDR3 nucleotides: TGTGCCAGCAGTGAAGTCTCAGGGGTACAAGGCTACACCTTC. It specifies CASSEVSGVQGYTF.

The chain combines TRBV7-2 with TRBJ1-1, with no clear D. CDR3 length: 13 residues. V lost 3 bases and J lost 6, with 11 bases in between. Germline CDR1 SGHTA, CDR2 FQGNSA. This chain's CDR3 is CASSFAGVAEAFF. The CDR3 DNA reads TGTGCCAGCAGCTTTGCGGGAGTTGCTGAAGCTTTCTTT. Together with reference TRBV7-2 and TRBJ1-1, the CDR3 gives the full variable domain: GAGVSQSPSNKVTEKGKDVELRCDPISGHTALYWYRQSLGQGLEFLIYFQGNSAPDKSGLPSDRFSAERTGGSVSTLTIQRTQQEDSAVYLCASSFAGVAEAFFGQGTRLTVV.

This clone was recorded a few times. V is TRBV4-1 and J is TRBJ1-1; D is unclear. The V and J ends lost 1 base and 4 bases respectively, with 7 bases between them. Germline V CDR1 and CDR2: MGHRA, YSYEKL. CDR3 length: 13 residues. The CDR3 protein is CASSQGDLTEAFF. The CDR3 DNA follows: TGCGCCAGCAGCCAAGGAGATCTCACTGAAGCTTTCTTT.

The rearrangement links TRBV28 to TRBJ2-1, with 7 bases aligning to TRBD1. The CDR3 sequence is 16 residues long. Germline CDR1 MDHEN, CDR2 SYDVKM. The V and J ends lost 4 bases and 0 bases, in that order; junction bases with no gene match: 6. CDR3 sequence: CASSSRQGRSYNEQFF. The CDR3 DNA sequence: TGTGCCAGCAGTTCCCGACAGGGACGCTCCTACAATGAGCAGTTCTTC.

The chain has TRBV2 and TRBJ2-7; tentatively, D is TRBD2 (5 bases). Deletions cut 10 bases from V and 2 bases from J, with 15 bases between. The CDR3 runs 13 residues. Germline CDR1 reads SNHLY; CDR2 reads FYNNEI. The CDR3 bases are TGTGCCATCCCGGGTAGCGTACCCTACGAGCAGTACTTC. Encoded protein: CAIPGSVPYEQYF.

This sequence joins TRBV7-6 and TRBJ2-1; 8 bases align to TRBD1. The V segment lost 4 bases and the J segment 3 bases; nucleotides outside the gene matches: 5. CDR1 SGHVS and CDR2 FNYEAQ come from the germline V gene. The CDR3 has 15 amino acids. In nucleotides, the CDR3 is TGTGCCAGCAGCTCGACAGGGGCTAACTACAATGAGCAGTTCTTC. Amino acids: CASSSTGANYNEQFF.

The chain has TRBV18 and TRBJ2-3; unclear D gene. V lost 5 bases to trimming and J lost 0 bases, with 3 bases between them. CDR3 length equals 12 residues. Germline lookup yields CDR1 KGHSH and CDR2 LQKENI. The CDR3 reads CASSSSTDTQYF. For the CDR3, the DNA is TGTGCCAGCTCATCTAGCACAGATACGCAGTATTTT.

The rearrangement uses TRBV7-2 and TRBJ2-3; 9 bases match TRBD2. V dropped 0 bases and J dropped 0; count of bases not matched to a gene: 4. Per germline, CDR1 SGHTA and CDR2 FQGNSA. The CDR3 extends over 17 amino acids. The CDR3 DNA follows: TGTGCCAGCAGCTTAGCGCGCCTAGCGGGGAGCACAGATACGCAGTATTTT. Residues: CASSLARLAGSTDTQYF.